This T cell receptor (beta chain) was obtained from a study of cytomegalovirus exposure and HLA in healthy donors. The PCR was carried out with 60 Vbeta primers and 13 Jbeta primers. TCRdb's table, derived via immunoSEQ multiplex PCR, lists solely in-frame clones and lacks some. In the table there are 50,000 to 65,000 clones, more than 70% of which are singletons. The trim removed 5 bases at V and 4 bases at J, leaving 8 bases unmatched. Germline assignment: CDR1 MNHEY and CDR2 SMNVEV (reference sequence). The CDR3 spans 15 residues. Sequencing was performed on PBMCs. The sequence derives from a man aged 50 to 60 in good health and CMV-seropositive. The rearrangement joins TRBV27 to TRBJ2-1; 7 bases map to TRBD2. The DNA for the CDR3 is TGTGCCAGCAGTCAGCTAGCGGCAGGGTACAATGAGCAGTTCTTC. The encoded protein is CASSQLAAGYNEQFF.